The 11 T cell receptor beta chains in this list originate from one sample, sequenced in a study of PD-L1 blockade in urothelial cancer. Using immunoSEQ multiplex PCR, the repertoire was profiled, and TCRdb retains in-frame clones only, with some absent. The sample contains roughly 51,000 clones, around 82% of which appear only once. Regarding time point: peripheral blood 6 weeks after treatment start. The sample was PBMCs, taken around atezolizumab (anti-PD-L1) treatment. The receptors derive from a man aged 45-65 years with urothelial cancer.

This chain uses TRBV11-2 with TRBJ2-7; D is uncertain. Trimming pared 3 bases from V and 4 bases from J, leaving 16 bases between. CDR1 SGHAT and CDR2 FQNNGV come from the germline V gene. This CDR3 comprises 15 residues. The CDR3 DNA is TGTGCCAGCAGCTTTGACCGAGCGATCTTTTACGAGCAGTACTTC. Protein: CASSFDRAIFYEQYF.

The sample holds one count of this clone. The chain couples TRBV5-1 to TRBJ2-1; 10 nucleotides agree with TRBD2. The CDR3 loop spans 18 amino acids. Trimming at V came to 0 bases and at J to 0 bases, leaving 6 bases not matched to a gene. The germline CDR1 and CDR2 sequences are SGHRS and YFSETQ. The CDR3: CASSLASGGYSSYNEQFF. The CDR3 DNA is TGCGCCAGCAGCTTGGCTAGCGGGGGCTACAGCTCCTACAATGAGCAGTTCTTC.

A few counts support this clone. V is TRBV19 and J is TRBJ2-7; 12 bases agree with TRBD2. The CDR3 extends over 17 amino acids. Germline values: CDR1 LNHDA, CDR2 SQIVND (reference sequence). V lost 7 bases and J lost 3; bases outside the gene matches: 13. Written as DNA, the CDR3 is TGTGCCAGTACCCCAGGGGGACTAGCGGGTGCAGTCTACGAGCAGTACTTC. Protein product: CASTPGGLAGAVYEQYF. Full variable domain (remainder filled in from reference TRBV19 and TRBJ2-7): DGGITQSPKYLFRKEGQNVTLSCEQNLNHDAMYWYRQDPGQGLRLIYYSQIVNDFQKGDIAEGYSVSREKKESFPLTVTSAQKNPTAFYLCASTPGGLAGAVYEQYFGPGTRLTVT.

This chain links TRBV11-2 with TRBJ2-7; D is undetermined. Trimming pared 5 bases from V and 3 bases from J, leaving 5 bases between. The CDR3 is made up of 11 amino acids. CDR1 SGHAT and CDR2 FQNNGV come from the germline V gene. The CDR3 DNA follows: TGTGCCAGCAGCCCTCTCTACGAGCAGTACTTC. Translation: CASSPLYEQYF.

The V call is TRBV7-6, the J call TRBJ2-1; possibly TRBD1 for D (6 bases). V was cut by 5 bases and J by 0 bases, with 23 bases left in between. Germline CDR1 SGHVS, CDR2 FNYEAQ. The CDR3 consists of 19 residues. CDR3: CASSLVGGRKEGSYNEQFF. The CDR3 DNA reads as TGTGCCAGCAGCCTAGTAGGGGGACGGAAAGAGGGCTCCTACAATGAGCAGTTCTTC.

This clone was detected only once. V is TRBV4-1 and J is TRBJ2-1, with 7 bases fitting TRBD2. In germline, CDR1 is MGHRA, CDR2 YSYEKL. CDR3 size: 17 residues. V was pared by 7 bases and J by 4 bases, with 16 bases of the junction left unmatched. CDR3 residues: CASTEGRTRSKYNEQFF. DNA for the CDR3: TGCGCCAGCACGGAAGGAAGGACTAGGTCTAAATACAATGAGCAGTTCTTC.

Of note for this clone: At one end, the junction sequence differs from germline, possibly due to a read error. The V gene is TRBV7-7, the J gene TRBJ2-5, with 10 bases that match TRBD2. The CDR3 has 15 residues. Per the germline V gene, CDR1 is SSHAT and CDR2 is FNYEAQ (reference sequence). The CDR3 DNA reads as TGTGCTAGCAGCTTAGCTAGCGGGGGCCAAGAGACCCAGTACTTC. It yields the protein CASSLASGGQETQYF.

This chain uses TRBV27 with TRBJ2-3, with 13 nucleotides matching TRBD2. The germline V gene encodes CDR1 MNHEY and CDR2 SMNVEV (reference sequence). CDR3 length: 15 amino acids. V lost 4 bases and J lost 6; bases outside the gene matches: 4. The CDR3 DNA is TGTGCCAGCAGTTGGACTAGCGGGGGTGGGGATACGCAGTATTTT. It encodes CASSWTSGGGDTQYF.

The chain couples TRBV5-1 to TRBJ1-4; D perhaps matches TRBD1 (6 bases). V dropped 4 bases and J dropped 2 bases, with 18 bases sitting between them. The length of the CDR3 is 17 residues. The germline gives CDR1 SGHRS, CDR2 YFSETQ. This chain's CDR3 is CASSPSGQTLTNEKLFF. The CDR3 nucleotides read TGCGCCAGCAGCCCGTCCGGACAGACTTTGACTAATGAAAAACTGTTTTTT.

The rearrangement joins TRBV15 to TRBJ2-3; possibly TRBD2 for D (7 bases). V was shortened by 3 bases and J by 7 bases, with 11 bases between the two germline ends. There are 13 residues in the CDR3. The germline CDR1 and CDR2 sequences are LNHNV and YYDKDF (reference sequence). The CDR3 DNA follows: TGTGCCACCAGCAGGAGGCGGGGGCATACGCAGTATTTT. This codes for CATSRRRGHTQYF.

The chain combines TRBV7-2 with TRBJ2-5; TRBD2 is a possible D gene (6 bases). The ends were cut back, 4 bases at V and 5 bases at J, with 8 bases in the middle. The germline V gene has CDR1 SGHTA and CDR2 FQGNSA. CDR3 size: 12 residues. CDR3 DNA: TGTGCCAGCAGCTCGGCGGGGGAGACCCAGTACTTC. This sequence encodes CASSSAGETQYF.